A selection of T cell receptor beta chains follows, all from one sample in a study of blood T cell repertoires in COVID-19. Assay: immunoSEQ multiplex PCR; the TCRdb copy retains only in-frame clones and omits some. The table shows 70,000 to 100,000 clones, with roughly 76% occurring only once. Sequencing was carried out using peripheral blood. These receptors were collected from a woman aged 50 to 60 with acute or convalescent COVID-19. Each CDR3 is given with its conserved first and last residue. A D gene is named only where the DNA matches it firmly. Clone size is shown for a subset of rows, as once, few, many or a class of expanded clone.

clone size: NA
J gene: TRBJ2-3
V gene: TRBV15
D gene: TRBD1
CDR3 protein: CATSRPGQGTTDTQYF

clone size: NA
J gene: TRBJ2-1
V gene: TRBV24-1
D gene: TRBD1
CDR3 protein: CATSQGDRGAYNEQFF

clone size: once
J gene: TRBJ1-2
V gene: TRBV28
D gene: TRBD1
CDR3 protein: CASSGWDRSYGYTF

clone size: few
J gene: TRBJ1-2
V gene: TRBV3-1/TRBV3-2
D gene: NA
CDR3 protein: CASSQSRNYGYTF

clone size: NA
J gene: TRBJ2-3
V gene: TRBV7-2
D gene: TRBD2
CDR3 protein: CASSPPVAGGAINTQYF

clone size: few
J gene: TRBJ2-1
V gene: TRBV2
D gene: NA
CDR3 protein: CASRPSDSYNEQFF

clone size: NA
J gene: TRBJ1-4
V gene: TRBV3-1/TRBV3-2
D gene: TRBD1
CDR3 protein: CASSPLGGGGEKLFF

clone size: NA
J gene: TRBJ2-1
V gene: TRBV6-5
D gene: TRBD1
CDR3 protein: CASSSSGTGGGNEQFF

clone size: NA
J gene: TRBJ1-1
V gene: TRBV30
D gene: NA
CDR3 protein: CAWTGSLRNTEAFF

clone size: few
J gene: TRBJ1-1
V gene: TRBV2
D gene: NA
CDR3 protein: CASSQDRNTEAFF

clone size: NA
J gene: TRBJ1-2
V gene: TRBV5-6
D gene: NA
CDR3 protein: CASSDNPRTNYGYTF

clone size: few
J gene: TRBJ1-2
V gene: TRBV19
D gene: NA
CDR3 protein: CASQESFNYGYTF

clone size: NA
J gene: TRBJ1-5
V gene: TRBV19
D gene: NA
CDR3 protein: CASSPWRDTGGNQPQHF

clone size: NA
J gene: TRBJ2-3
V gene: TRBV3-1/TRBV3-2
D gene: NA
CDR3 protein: CASSQDIGTDTQYF

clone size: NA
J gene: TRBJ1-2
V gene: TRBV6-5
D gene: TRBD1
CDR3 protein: CASSRGTDNYGYTF

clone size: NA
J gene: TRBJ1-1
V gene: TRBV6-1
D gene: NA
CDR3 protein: CASRGGTEAFF

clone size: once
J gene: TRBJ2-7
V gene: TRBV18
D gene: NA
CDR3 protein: CASSPLSSSYEQYF

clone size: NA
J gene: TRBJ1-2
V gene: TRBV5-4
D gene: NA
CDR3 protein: CASSPDSTNYGYTF

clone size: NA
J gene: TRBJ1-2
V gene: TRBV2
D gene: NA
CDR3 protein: CASRRANYGYTF

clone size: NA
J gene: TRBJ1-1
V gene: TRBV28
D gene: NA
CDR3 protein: CASSVIDSNTEAFF

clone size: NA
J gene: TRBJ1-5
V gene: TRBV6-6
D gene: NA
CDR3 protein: CASRPGQGLNQPQHF

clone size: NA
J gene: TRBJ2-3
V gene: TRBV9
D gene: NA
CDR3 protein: CASSVQDRTSTDTQYF

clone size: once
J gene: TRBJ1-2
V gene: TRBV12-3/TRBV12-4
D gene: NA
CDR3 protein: CASSPTGDYGYTF

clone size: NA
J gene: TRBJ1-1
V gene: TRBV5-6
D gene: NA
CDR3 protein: CASRARGMNTEAFF

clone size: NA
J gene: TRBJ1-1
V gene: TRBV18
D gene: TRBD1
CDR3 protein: CASSPRTGGTEAFF

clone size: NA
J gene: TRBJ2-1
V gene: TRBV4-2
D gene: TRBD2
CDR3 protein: CASSQLAGGRNEQFF

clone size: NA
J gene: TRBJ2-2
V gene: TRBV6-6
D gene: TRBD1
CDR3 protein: CASSTGATGELFF

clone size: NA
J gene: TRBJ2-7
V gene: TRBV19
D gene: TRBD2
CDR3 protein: CASSSIPGTTNSYEQYF

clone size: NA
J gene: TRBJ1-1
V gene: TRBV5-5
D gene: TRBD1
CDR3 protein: CASSVEGAGYTEAFF

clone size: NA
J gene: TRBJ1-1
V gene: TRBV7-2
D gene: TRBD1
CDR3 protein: CASSLGQGRGLPEAFF

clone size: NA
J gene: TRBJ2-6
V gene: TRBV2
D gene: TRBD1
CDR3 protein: CASSPTGTGKTDSGANVLTF

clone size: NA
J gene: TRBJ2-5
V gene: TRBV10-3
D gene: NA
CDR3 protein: CATAPGSQETQYF

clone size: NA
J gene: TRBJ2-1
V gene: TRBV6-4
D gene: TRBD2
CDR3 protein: CASSDLAGGDYNEQFF

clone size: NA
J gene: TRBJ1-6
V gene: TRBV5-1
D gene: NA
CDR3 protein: CASSLMGTGPYLHF

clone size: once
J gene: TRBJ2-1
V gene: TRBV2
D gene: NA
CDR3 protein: CASSETGNNNEQFF

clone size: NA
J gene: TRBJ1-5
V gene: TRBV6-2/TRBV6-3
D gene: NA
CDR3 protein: CASSQGHTQHF

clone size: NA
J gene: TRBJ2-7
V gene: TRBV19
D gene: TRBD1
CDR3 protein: CASSMRGQTYEQYF

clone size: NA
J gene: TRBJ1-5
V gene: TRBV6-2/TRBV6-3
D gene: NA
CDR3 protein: CASSPTGVRPYNQPQHF

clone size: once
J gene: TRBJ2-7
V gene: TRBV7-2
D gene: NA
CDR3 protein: CASSLGGGLGEQYF

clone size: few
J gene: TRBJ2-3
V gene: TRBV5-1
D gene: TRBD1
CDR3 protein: CASSLNVAGGAEDTQYF

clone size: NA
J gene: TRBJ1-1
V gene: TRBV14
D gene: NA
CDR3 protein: CASSQIYDRNTEAFF

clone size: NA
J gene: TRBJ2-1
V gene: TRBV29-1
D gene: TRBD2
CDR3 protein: CSVYLPLAGGQFF

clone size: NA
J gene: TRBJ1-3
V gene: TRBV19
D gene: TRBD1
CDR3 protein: CASSIGTDFLYMDTIYF

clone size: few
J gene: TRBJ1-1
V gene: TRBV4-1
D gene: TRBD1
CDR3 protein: CASSQGGQGVTEAFF

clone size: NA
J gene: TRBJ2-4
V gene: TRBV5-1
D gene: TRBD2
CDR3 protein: CASSSVTSGDRNIQYF

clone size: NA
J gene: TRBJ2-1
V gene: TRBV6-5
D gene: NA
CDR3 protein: CASRAPPDNEQFF

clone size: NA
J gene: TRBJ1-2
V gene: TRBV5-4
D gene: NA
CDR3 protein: CASSLGGVNMDGYTF

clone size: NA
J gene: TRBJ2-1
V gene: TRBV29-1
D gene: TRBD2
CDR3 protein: CSVPRGGANEQFF

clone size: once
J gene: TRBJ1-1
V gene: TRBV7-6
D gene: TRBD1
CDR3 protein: CASSLAPPNSFLGRQGVEAFF

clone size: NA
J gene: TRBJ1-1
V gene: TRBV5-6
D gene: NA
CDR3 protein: CASSRTWRAEAFF

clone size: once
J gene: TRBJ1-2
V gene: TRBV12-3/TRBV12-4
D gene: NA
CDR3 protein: CASSLRAGYTF

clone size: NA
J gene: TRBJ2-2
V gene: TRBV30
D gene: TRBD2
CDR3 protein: CAWSVAGANTGELFF